This passage covers 24 T cell receptor beta chains from one sample sequenced in a study of regulatory T cells in long-lasting Graves disease. Construction of TCR beta libraries relied on iRepertoire HTBI primers and on Arm-PCR targeting CDR3 regions. TCRdb processed the multiplex PCR reads anew with MiXCR; each CDR3 protein has one entry. Of 360,000 or so distinct CDR3 sequences in the sample, under 20% are singletons; the top ten hold around 20%. The time point: newly diagnosed GD, antithyroid drugs for less than 3 months. With RNA extracted from PBMCs as input, the TCR library was made. This same sample was also taken into another study, of T cells in Graves' hyperthyroidism and ophthalmopathy.

Source: peripheral blood mononuclear cells (PBMCs), taken at new diagnosis, from a patient treated with antithyroid drugs. The receptors originated from a woman younger than 35 with Graves disease.

This clonotype has ten or more counts. The chain's CDR3 is CASRNSVTNTEAFF. The CDR3 DNA follows: TGTGCCAGCAGAAACTCGGTTACGAACACTGAAGCTTTCTTT. The V and J genes are TRBV12-3 or TRBV12-4 and TRBJ1-1; no clear D gene. This CDR3 comprises 14 residues. V gave up 6 bases and J gave up 1 base, with 12 bases separating them.

This clonotype was picked up many times. V gene TRBV12-5 combines with J gene TRBJ1-5, with 10 nucleotides matching TRBD1. With 6 bases clipped from V and 1 base from J, the junction kept 6 bases outside the gene matches. Germline V CDR1 and CDR2: LGHNT, FRNRAP. The CDR3 extends over 16 amino acids. CDR3 amino acids: CASGGQGNRSNQPQHF. CDR3 coding DNA: TGTGCTAGTGGGGGACAGGGGAATAGGAGCAATCAGCCCCAGCATTTT.

This clonotype came up a few times. The germline gene is not matched at one end of the junction; a read error may be the cause. The V and J genes are TRBV20-1 and TRBJ2-7, with D possibly TRBD1 on 6 matching bases. The CDR3 runs 11 residues. Per germline, CDR1 DFQATT and CDR2 SNEGSKA (reference sequence). This CDR3 is CSATNRDKILF. The CDR3 bases are TGCAGTGCTACAAACCGGGACAAGATTTTATTC.

Points on this clonotype: An end of the junction differs from the germline gene, which may be a read error. CDR3 sequence (DNA): TGCGCCAGCACCTTGGAGGGAGGGAGGACTGAAGCTTTCTTT. This translates into CASTLEGGRTEAFF. The chain has TRBV5-1 and TRBJ1-1; D is unclear. This CDR3 comprises 14 residues. The germline gives CDR1 SGHRS, CDR2 YFSETQ.

This clonotype was seen a few times. The V and J genes are TRBV19 and TRBJ2-3; 9 nucleotides match TRBD2. The CDR3 loop spans 15 amino acids. Germline trimming cut 9 bases from V and 5 bases from J; bases unmatched to any gene: 12. In germline, CDR1 is LNHDA, CDR2 SQIVND (reference sequence). The DNA for the CDR3 is TGTGCCAGCTCCCTTTCTAGCGGGATGGGAGATACGCAGTATTTT. Translated: CASSLSSGMGDTQYF.

This clonotype was recorded many times. The chain has TRBV12-3 or TRBV12-4 and TRBJ2-3, with D perhaps TRBD1 or TRBD2 (5 bases each). Between the trimmed V and J ends, which lost 7 bases and 2 bases, there was a span of 16 bases. This CDR3 region has 15 residues. The CDR3 protein is CASTLSGRYTDTQYF. CDR3 in DNA: TGTGCCAGCACCCTATCGGGACGGTACACAGATACGCAGTATTTT.

The chain is built from TRBV19 and TRBJ2-1; 9 bases are a match to TRBD1. CDR3 length: 16 amino acids. Germline assignment: CDR1 LNHDA and CDR2 SQIVND (reference sequence). Trimming removed 1 base from V and 4 bases from J; junction bases left unmatched: 5. CDR3 coding DNA: TGTGCCAGTAGTATAGGACGGGACAGGGTGTACAATGAGCAGTTCTTC. Translating gives CASSIGRDRVYNEQFF.

This clonotype was seen ten or more times. The V call is TRBV7-3, the J call TRBJ2-3; 9 bases fit TRBD1. After removal of 6 bases from V and 4 bases from J, the junction contained 5 bases not matched to a gene. Germline loops: CDR1 SGHTA, CDR2 FQGTGA. The CDR3 covers 14 residues. The CDR3 spells CASRGTGGADTQYF. DNA for the CDR3: TGTGCCAGCAGGGGAACAGGGGGCGCAGATACGCAGTATTTT.

This clonotype has at least ten counts. This chain uses TRBV3-1 with TRBJ1-2, with 7 bases fitting TRBD1. V trimming: 6 bases; J trimming: 8 bases; junction bases outside the gene matches: 12. From germline, CDR1 is LGHDT and CDR2 YNNKEL (reference sequence). The CDR3 runs 14 residues. The CDR3 coding sequence is TGTGCCAGCAGTCAGGACAGGCCTACGGAGGGCTACACCTTC. It translates to CASSQDRPTEGYTF.

This clonotype was seen only a few times. A read error may explain this, as a much larger clone is one base away. V and J are TRBV12-3 or TRBV12-4 and TRBJ2-5; weak D call: TRBD2 (5 bases). The CDR3 has 15 residues. The V gene lost 6 bases and the J gene lost 5 bases, with 19 bases spanning the gap. The CDR3 spells CASRSPTGSWETQYF. The DNA of the CDR3 is TGTGCCAGCAGATCCCCCACGGGGTCGTGGGAGACCCAGTACTTC.

Many counts were recorded for this clonotype. The CDR3 DNA follows: TGTGCCATTTCAGGGCCGAACACTGAAGCTTTCTTT. The encoded protein is CAISGPNTEAFF. The chain has TRBV10-3 and TRBJ1-1; D possibly corresponds to TRBD1 (5 bases). The germline V gene has CDR1 ENHRY and CDR2 SYGVKD. The CDR3 covers 12 residues. Trimming shortened V by 9 bases and J by 1 base, and 9 bases separated the two germline ends.

In this sample, this clonotype turned up many times. J is TRBJ2-7 and V is TRBV20-1, with no clear D. The ends were cut back, 0 bases at V and 0 bases at J, with 15 bases in the middle. The CDR3 loop spans 16 amino acids. The V gene's germline CDR1 is DFQATT and CDR2 SNEGSKA (reference sequence). The CDR3 coding sequence is TGCAGTGCTAGAGATCTGGTTAGGCAGTACTCCTACGAGCAGTACTTC. It encodes CSARDLVRQYSYEQYF.

This clonotype was recorded many times. The rearrangement links TRBV28 to TRBJ1-1; 7 bases agree with TRBD1. The trim removed 4 bases at V and 4 bases at J, leaving 9 bases unmatched. This CDR3 contains 15 residues. Germline-derived CDR1 and CDR2 are MDHEN and SYDVKM. CDR3 DNA sequence: TGTGCCAGCAGTTCGACAGGGATTGAGGGCACTGAAGCTTTCTTT. This sequence encodes CASSSTGIEGTEAFF.

This clonotype was recorded many times. The V gene is TRBV11-2, the J gene TRBJ2-7; weak D call: TRBD2 (7 bases). This CDR3 contains 12 residues. V was trimmed by 5 bases and J by 9 bases, leaving 14 bases between them. Per germline, CDR1 SGHAT and CDR2 FQNNGV. CDR3 sequence: CASSRGAPGQYF. The CDR3 DNA reads as TGTGCCAGCAGCCGGGGGGCCCCGGGGCAGTACTTC.

This clonotype was seen many times. The chain employs TRBV14 and TRBJ2-3; 11 bases are a match to TRBD2. V dropped 1 base and J dropped 6; count of bases not matched to a gene: 3. The CDR3 consists of 15 residues. Per germline, CDR1 SGHDN and CDR2 FVKESK. CDR3 DNA: TGTGCCAGCAGCCAAGTAGCGGGGGGGTTCGATACGCAGTATTTT. Translating it yields CASSQVAGGFDTQYF.

Remarks on this clonotype: A much larger clone sits a single nucleotide away, making a read error possible. The V and J genes are TRBV11-2 and TRBJ1-1, with 7 bases lining up with TRBD1. The CDR3 consists of 16 residues. Looked up from germline, CDR1 is SGHAT and CDR2 is FQNNGV. CDR3: CASSTDRVGMNTEGFF. The CDR3, as DNA: TGTGCCAGCAGCACCGACAGGGTGGGCATGAACACTGAAGGTTTCTTT.

The sample holds many counts of this clonotype. The chain employs TRBV20-1 and TRBJ1-2, with D unresolved. The germline gives CDR1 DFQATT, CDR2 SNEGSKA (reference sequence). The length of the CDR3 is 10 residues. V dropped 5 bases and J dropped 8 bases, with 9 bases sitting between them. In DNA form, the CDR3 reads TGCAGTGCTCCCAATCAGGGCTACACCTTC. Its protein is CSAPNQGYTF.

In this sample, this clonotype turned up a few times. The chain has TRBV28 and TRBJ1-2; weak D call: TRBD1 (6 bases). Per the germline V gene, CDR1 is MDHEN and CDR2 is SYDVKM. The CDR3 has 14 amino acids. Trimming shortened V by 5 bases and J by 4 bases, and 14 bases separated the two germline ends. CDR3 in DNA: TGTGCCAGCAGTCCAGGGACATGGGTCTATGGCTACACCTTC. It codes for CASSPGTWVYGYTF.

This clonotype was recorded only once. A read error may explain this, as a much larger clone is one base away. The chain has TRBV6-1 and TRBJ2-1, with 15 bases aligning to TRBD2. This CDR3 is 16 amino acids long. Germline trimming cut 2 bases from V and 6 bases from J; bases unmatched to any gene: 2. The germline CDR1 and CDR2 sequences are MNHNS and SASEGT. The CDR3, as DNA: TGTGCCAGCAGTGAAAAGGGACTAGCGGGGGGCAATGAGCAGTTCTTC. It translates to CASSEKGLAGGNEQFF.

This clonotype was seen more than once but under ten times. CDR3 in amino acids: CSASDRGRIFGEQYF. The CDR3, as DNA: TGCAGTGCTAGTGACCGGGGGCGGATTTTTGGCGAGCAGTACTTC. The J gene is TRBJ2-7, the V gene TRBV20-1; tentatively, D is TRBD1 or TRBD2 (6 bases each). The CDR3 runs to 15 residues. The V end was cut by 3 bases, the J end by 6 bases, with 21 bases between. Germline lookup yields CDR1 DFQATT and CDR2 SNEGSKA (reference sequence).

The chain couples TRBV29-1 to TRBJ1-4, with D possibly TRBD1 on 6 matching bases. V lost 6 bases and J 6 bases, leaving 17 bases between the germline ends. The CDR3 consists of 14 residues. The germline V gene has CDR1 SQVTM and CDR2 ANQGSEA. The chain's CDR3 is CSVSLGGIYEKLFF. Written as DNA, the CDR3 is TGCAGCGTGTCCTTAGGGGGGATTTATGAAAAACTGTTTTTT. Based on the CDR3 plus reference TRBV29-1 and TRBJ1-4, the full variable domain is SAVISQKPSRDICQRGTSLTIQCQVDSQVTMMFWYRQQPGQSLTLIATANQGSEATYESGFVIDKFPISRPNLTFSTLTVSNMSPEDSSIYLCSVSLGGIYEKLFFGSGTQLSVL.

This clonotype was seen at least ten times. The chain couples TRBV7-8 to TRBJ2-7, with 10 bases matching TRBD1. Germline CDR1 and CDR2: SGHVS and FQNEAQ. Trimming cost V 8 bases and J 7 bases; bases outside gene matches: 8. There are 13 residues in the CDR3. The CDR3 nucleotides are TGTGCCAGCGTTGAAGACAGGGGGCGTGAGCAGTACTTC. It translates to CASVEDRGREQYF.

Concerning this clonotype: A clone one base away is much larger, so this may be a read error. J is TRBJ2-3 and V is TRBV11-2, with D possibly TRBD2 on 7 matching bases. CDR1 and CDR2 (germline): SGHAT, FQNNGV. The V gene lost 4 bases and the J gene lost 7 bases, with 18 bases spanning the gap. CDR3 length equals 15 residues. The chain's CDR3 is CASSSRGGQANTQYF. The DNA for the CDR3 is TGTGCCAGCAGCTCTAGGGGGGGGCAGGCAAATACGCAGTATTTT.

Concerning this clonotype itself: Without the conserved terminal phenylalanine or tryptophan, this CDR3 likely stems from a read error. The gene calls are TRBV12-3 or TRBV12-4 and TRBJ2-7; 10 bases align to TRBD2. The CDR3 runs to 18 residues. V lost 2 bases and J lost 6; bases outside the gene matches: 16. CDR3 in DNA: TGTGCCAGCAGTTTATTGGGGGGCTCAGGACTAGCGGCCCCCGAGCAGTACCTC. Its protein is CASSLLGGSGLAAPEQYL.